This T cell receptor beta chain was found in a study of low-dose radiotherapy and immunotherapy resistance in tumors (dated by TCRdb to the early 2020s). Background on the whole study: In Cohort 1, 0.5 Gy per fraction was delivered every 2 weeks, and a total PTV dose of 6.5 Gy was prescribed. In Cohort 2, 1 Gy per fraction was delivered every two weeks, for a total of 13 Gy over 26 weeks. Nivolumab and ipilimumab were both given intravenously, with nivolumab at a 240 mg flat dose every two weeks and ipilimumab at 1 mg/kg every six weeks. Every two weeks, patients got intravenous cyclophosphamide at 200 mg/m2, given one day ahead of each radiation and immunotherapy administration. Aspirin 300 mg was taken orally once daily by patients for four cycles, starting on cycle 1 day 1. Trial participants were not randomized into treatment groups. Eight patients were included in the translational analysis, namely three from the first dose cohort plus the first five from the second dose cohort.

V is cut by 2 bases and J by 5 bases, and the space between the germline ends is 7 bases. The CDR3 covers 12 residues, taking in both the cysteine and the phenylalanine. Just the 36-base CDR3 DNA is kept, in frame starting at base 1. This clonotype was recorded many times. Its specific antigen is unknown. The sample holds no much larger clone one base away, and base qualities are not on file. Sequencing was performed on an Illumina HiSeq 2500. First-strand cDNA was synthesized using Superscript III and a set of TRAV- and TRBV-specific primers, so that both TCRalpha and TCRbeta chains were covered. TCRs were amplified with Phusion for 20 PCR cycles, with a constant-region primer paired with the adapter attached to the V primers. Isolated mRNA was amplified with the MessageAmp II aRNA Amplification Kit, using an approximately 16-hour in vitro transcription at 37°C. The Dynabeads mRNA DIRECT Purification Kit was used to isolate mRNA for TCR sequencing. Indexed Illumina adapters were added in a second Phusion PCR of roughly 25 cycles, and the PCR products were purified with AMPure XP beads. In the paper's pipeline: Using custom Perl scripts, TCR sequences encoding the same protein were pooled, out-of-frame sequences were removed, and the abundance of each clonotype was computed. Any TCR sequence supported by only a single read was excluded from analysis. Repertoire metrics included Shannon entropy, Gini index, clonality, richness, and frequency of TCRs shared between repertoires. TCRdb reanalyzed the raw reads on its own, using fastp at Q25 for trimming and MiXCR for clone calling, and kept in-frame beta chains. All rows with the same CDR3 protein become a single entry with the most common DNA and genes. The V and J calls follow TCRdb's processing rather than the paper's. For this sample there are more than 50,000 distinct CDR3 sequences; more than 25% appear just once. In total, the top ten clones hold approximately 7% of the sample.

Read against the paper, the sample's time point label means: before trial treatment. The donors came from RACIN, which was a single-arm phase I dose-escalation trial that paired nivolumab and ipilimumab with aspirin, low-dose cyclophosphamide and low-dose radiotherapy. Patients were eligible if they had advanced solid tumors that were TIL-negative. The material sequenced was PBMCs, taken before treatment. This sequence was found in a male donor with rectosigmoid adenocarcinoma. In this chain, TRBV12-3 or TRBV12-4 is recombined with TRBJ2-7; no D gene is confidently identified. The nucleotide sequence reads as follows: TGTGCCAGCAGTTTAAAGAAGGACGAGCAGTACTTC. Its protein reads: CASSLKKDEQYF.